The sequence of this TCR beta chain was determined in a study of response to subunit inactivated influenza vaccine. Overall study results and limits: Every seasonal influenza vaccination brings in few new T cells, the authors suggested.

This clonotype was counted ten times or more. Its antigen is as yet unknown. TCRdb re-derived calls from the RT-PCR reads in MiXCR, one entry per CDR3 protein. There are 600,000 to 850,000 distinct CDR3 sequences in the sample; around 13% occur only once, and approximately 7.6% lies in the top ten. This CDR3 is 13 amino acids long. The V end lost 5 bases, the J end lost 5 bases, and 12 bases lay between the germline ends. This clonotype was obtained from a man aged 45-60 years who received an inactivated influenza vaccine. The sequencing used PBMCs from blood, collected less than 15 days before vaccination. The rearrangement uses TRBV12-3 or TRBV12-4 and TRBJ1-2; a weak D match, TRBD1 (5 bases). The CDR3 region has the DNA TGTGCCAGCAGTCTCGGGACGGATTATGGCTACACCTTC. Its translation is CASSLGTDYGYTF.